This T cell receptor beta chain is drawn from a study of blood T cell repertoires in COVID-19. As for the study in general: The origin of the acute and convalescent COVID-19 samples was the United States, Italy and Spain. T cells, B-cell-depleted T cells, or PBMCs provided the cDNA or gDNA that served as material.

In the original processing: Amplification from reference gene primers served as the basis for estimated nucleated cell counts. Measured with immunoSEQ multiplex PCR; TCRdb has only the in-frame clones, and not every one. That table gives V, J and clone size, and the DNA gave D and trimming. The sample holds tens of thousands of clones, more than 75% seen once. The ends lost 4 bases at V and 0 bases at J; junction bases unmatched: 3. The CDR3 runs 15 residues. In germline, CDR1 is SGDLS, CDR2 YYNGEE. V and J are TRBV9 and TRBJ2-3, with 9 bases lining up with TRBD2. Sequenced material: peripheral blood. This clonotype originated in an elderly woman with acute or convalescent COVID-19. CDR3 residues: CASSFLAGSTDTQYF. The CDR3 DNA reads as TGTGCCAGCAGCTTTCTAGCGGGGAGCACAGATACGCAGTATTTT. Looking up the rest from reference TRBV9 and TRBJ2-3 gives the full variable domain: DSGVTQTPKHLITATGQRVTLRCSPRSGDLSVYWYQQSLDQGLQFLIQYYNGEERAKGNILERFSAQQFPDLHSELNLSSLELGDSALYFCASSFLAGSTDTQYFGPGTRLTVL.